These 21 T cell receptor beta chains came from one sample sequenced in a study of blood T cell repertoires in COVID-19. The repertoire was sequenced with immunoSEQ multiplex PCR; TCRdb's copy has only in-frame clones and lacks some. The sample holds about 210,000 clones, around 82% seen once. The specimen was peripheral blood. Receptor source: a woman aged 70-85 years with acute or convalescent COVID-19.

This clone was seen more than once but under ten times. This sequence joins TRBV7-7 and TRBJ2-2; D is undetermined. The germline gives CDR1 SSHAT, CDR2 FNYEAQ (reference sequence). CDR3 length: 15 residues. Deletions cut 2 bases from V and 1 base from J, with 8 bases between. The chain's CDR3 is CASSLSGENTGELFF. CDR3 in DNA: TGTGCCAGCAGCTTATCAGGTGAGAACACCGGGGAGCTGTTTTTT.

This rearrangement joins TRBV9 to TRBJ2-3; D not certain. CDR1 SGDLS and CDR2 YYNGEE come from the germline V gene. The CDR3 extends over 15 amino acids. Trimming pared 2 bases from V and 0 bases from J, leaving 10 bases between. The CDR3 nucleotides are TGTGCCAGCAGCGTTATTCACGGTAGCACAGATACGCAGTATTTT. Amino acid sequence: CASSVIHGSTDTQYF.

The genes are TRBV6-1 and TRBJ1-2; possible D gene TRBD1, 6 bases. Germline values: CDR1 MNHNS, CDR2 SASEGT. CDR3 length: 16 amino acids. V was shortened by 0 bases and J by 1 base, with 12 bases between the two germline ends. As DNA, the CDR3 is TGTGCCAGCAGTGAAGCGGGGACATACGGTAACTATGGCTACACCTTC. It yields the protein CASSEAGTYGNYGYTF.

The chain recombines TRBV6-2 or TRBV6-3 with TRBJ2-7; 8 bases line up with TRBD1. In germline, CDR1 is MNHEY, CDR2 SVGEGT. V shed 3 bases, J shed 0 bases, and the junction held 1 base outside the gene matches. CDR3 length equals 14 residues. The CDR3 protein is CASSYGQGSYEQYF. The CDR3 region has the DNA TGTGCCAGCAGTTATGGACAGGGCTCCTACGAGCAGTACTTC.

The chain recombines TRBV10-3 with TRBJ1-4, with TRBD1 matching 10 bases. Germline V gives CDR1 ENHRY, CDR2 SYGVKD. The CDR3 spans 15 residues. J lost 6 bases, V lost 3 bases, and 4 bases had no gene match. The CDR3, as DNA: TGTGCCATCAGTGATCCCGGGACAGGGGATGAAAAACTGTTTTTT. It translates to CAISDPGTGDEKLFF.

The rearrangement joins TRBV24-1 to TRBJ1-5; the D gene is possibly TRBD1 (5 bases). CDR3 length: 16 amino acids. V dropped 3 bases and J dropped 2 bases, with 13 bases sitting between them. CDR1 and CDR2 (germline): KGHDR, SFDVKD. The CDR3 region is CATSDPRVGGNQPQHF. The CDR3 region has the DNA TGTGCCACCAGTGATCCCAGGGTCGGAGGCAATCAGCCCCAGCATTTT.

This clone occurred once. This rearrangement joins TRBV11-1 to TRBJ2-5; D is possibly TRBD1 (5 bases). The V gene's germline CDR1 is SGHAT and CDR2 FQDESV (reference sequence). V gave up 5 bases and J gave up 3 bases, with 13 bases separating them. CDR3 length equals 14 residues. The CDR3 loop is CASSTLGLKETQYF. As DNA, the CDR3 is TGTGCCAGCAGCACCCTGGGGCTTAAAGAGACCCAGTACTTC.

J is TRBJ2-7 and V is TRBV5-6; TRBD1 matches 7 bases. V shed 4 bases, J shed 4 bases, and the junction held 11 bases outside the gene matches. CDR1 SGHDT and CDR2 YYEEEE come from the germline V gene. The CDR3 runs 15 residues. The CDR3 nucleotides are TGTGCCAGCAGCGCAGGGGGATTGGGAACTTACGAGCAGTACTTC. This gives the protein CASSAGGLGTYEQYF.

The sample holds one count of this clone. The chain links TRBV9 to TRBJ2-7, with D tentatively TRBD1 (6 bases). The CDR3 is 14 residues long. Trimming took off 0 bases at V and 2 bases at J, with 9 bases between the two ends. Germline V lookup: CDR1 SGDLS, CDR2 YYNGEE. CDR3 amino acids: CASSVAGDTYEQYF. DNA for the CDR3: TGTGCCAGCAGCGTAGCCGGGGACACCTACGAGCAGTACTTC.

This clone was seen more than once but under ten times. The chain is built from TRBV5-1 and TRBJ1-2; D is possibly TRBD1 (6 bases). The germline V and J ends were trimmed by 4 bases and 0 bases, with 13 bases remaining between them. This CDR3 is 15 amino acids long. Germline V gene sequence: CDR1 SGHRS, CDR2 YFSETQ. The CDR3 nucleotides are TGCGCCAGCAGCCCGACAGGATTCTCTAACTATGGCTACACCTTC. Translating gives CASSPTGFSNYGYTF.

This sequence joins TRBV7-8 and TRBJ1-6; D gene unclear. V dropped 5 bases and J dropped 8 bases, with 16 bases sitting between them. The CDR3 spans 15 residues. Looked up from germline, CDR1 is SGHVS and CDR2 is FQNEAQ. CDR3 residues: CASSTRGSAYSPLHF. The DNA for the CDR3 is TGTGCCAGCAGCACGCGGGGTTCCGCTTATTCACCCCTCCACTTT.

The CDR3 sequence is CAWSSPGLDNEQFF. The CDR3 nucleotides are TGTGCCTGGAGTTCCCCGGGACTAGACAATGAGCAGTTCTTC. The V gene is TRBV30, the J gene TRBJ2-1, with 8 nucleotides matching TRBD2. The CDR3 is 14 amino acids. CDR1 GTSNPN and CDR2 SVGIG come from the germline V gene (reference sequence). With 2 bases clipped from V and 5 bases from J, the junction kept 5 bases outside the gene matches.

V usage is TRBV3-1 (or the pseudogene TRBV3-2) and J usage is TRBJ1-6; D is unclear. The CDR3 has 14 amino acids. CDR1 and CDR2 (germline): LGHDT, YNNKEL (reference sequence). V was cut by 5 bases and J by 0 bases, with 5 bases left in between. The CDR3 reads CASSYSSYNSPLHF. The CDR3 DNA is TGTGCCAGCAGCTATAGCTCCTATAATTCACCCCTCCACTTT.

The chain carries TRBV4-3 and TRBJ2-7, with 9 bases that match TRBD1. Per the germline V gene, CDR1 is LGHNA and CDR2 is YSLEER. There are 14 residues in the CDR3. V was clipped by 5 bases and J by 2 bases; unmatched bases: 4. The CDR3: CASSYRTGAYEQYF. As DNA, the CDR3 is TGCGCCAGCAGCTATCGGACAGGGGCCTACGAGCAGTACTTC.

This sequence joins TRBV3-1 (or the pseudogene TRBV3-2) and TRBJ2-5, with 7 bases lining up with TRBD1. CDR1 LGHDT and CDR2 YNNKEL come from the germline V gene (reference sequence). V lost 3 bases, J lost 5 bases, and 6 bases stayed unmatched. The CDR3 contains 14 residues. CDR3 region: CASSQTGWPETQYF. CDR3 DNA sequence: TGTGCCAGCAGCCAGACAGGGTGGCCGGAGACCCAGTACTTC.

The CDR3 nucleotides read TGCGCCAGCAGTGAAACTAGCGGGGGGGGAAACATTCAGTACTTC. Translation: CASSETSGGGNIQYF. The chain combines TRBV10-1 with TRBJ2-4, with TRBD2 matching 13 bases. The CDR3 runs 15 residues. Germline V gives CDR1 WNHNN, CDR2 SYGVQD (reference sequence). The J segment lost 6 bases and the V segment lost 3 bases, leaving 2 bases of the junction unmatched.

J is TRBJ2-1 and V is TRBV10-3; 8 bases fit TRBD2. This CDR3 region has 15 residues. In germline, CDR1 is ENHRY, CDR2 SYGVKD. Trimming cost V 9 bases and J 7 bases; bases outside gene matches: 14. Written as DNA, the CDR3 is TGTGCCATAGCACTGAGCGGGGGTCTTGCGAATGAGCAGTTCTTC. The encoded protein is CAIALSGGLANEQFF.

CDR3 nucleotide sequence: TGTGCCAGCAGCTTGGGACAGAACACCGGGGAGCTGTTTTTT. This gives the protein CASSLGQNTGELFF. J is TRBJ2-2 and V is TRBV7-9; a possible D gene is TRBD1 (6 bases). V was pared by 3 bases and J by 1 base, with 6 bases between. From germline, CDR1 is SEHNR and CDR2 FQNEAQ (reference sequence). CDR3 length equals 14 residues.

This chain links TRBV27 with TRBJ2-1; 13 nucleotides align to TRBD2. CDR3 length equals 17 residues. Per germline, CDR1 MNHEY and CDR2 SMNVEV (reference sequence). V was clipped by 6 bases and J by 4 bases; unmatched bases: 9. This CDR3 is CASRFRLAGGVYNEQFF. The CDR3 DNA reads TGTGCCAGCAGATTTAGACTAGCGGGGGGCGTTTACAATGAGCAGTTCTTC.

The rearrangement joins TRBV10-3 to TRBJ1-2, with 8 bases lining up with TRBD1. Germline lookup yields CDR1 ENHRY and CDR2 SYGVKD. The CDR3 contains 17 residues. V shed 0 bases and J 8 bases; nucleotides not matched to a gene: 14. The CDR3 bases are TGTGCCATCAGTGAGTCCTCCGGGACAGGTGCTGTAGGCGGCTACACCTTC. It yields the protein CAISESSGTGAVGGYTF.

This chain joins TRBV5-5 and TRBJ1-4, with TRBD1 as a possible D gene (6 bases). The CDR3 covers 16 residues. Germline loops: CDR1 SGHKS, CDR2 YYEKEE (reference sequence). Between the trimmed V and J ends, which lost 5 bases and 4 bases, there was a span of 18 bases. The CDR3 sequence is CASRRARGQINEKLFF. As DNA, the CDR3 is TGTGCCAGCAGGAGAGCGAGGGGACAAATTAATGAAAAACTGTTTTTT.